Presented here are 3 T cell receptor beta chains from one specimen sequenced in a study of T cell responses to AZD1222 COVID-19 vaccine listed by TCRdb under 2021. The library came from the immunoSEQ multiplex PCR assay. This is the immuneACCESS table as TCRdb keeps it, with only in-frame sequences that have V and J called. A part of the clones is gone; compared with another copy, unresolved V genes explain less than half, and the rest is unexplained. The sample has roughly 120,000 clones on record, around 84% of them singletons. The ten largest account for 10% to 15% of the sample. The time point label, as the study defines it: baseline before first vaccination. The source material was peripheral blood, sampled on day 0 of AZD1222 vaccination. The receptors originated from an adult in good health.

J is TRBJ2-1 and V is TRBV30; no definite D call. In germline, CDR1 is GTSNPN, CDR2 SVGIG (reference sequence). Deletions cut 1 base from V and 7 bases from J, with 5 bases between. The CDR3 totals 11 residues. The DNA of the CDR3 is TGTGCCTGGAGTGCAGGAAATGAGCAGTTCTTC. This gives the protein CAWSAGNEQFF.

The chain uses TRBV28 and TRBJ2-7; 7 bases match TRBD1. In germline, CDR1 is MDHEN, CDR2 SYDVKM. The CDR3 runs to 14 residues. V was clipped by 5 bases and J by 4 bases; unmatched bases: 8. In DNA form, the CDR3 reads TGTGCCAGCAGTGCCGGACAGGCTTTATACGAGCAGTACTTC. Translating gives CASSAGQALYEQYF. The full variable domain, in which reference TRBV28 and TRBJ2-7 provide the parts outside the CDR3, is DVKVTQSSRYLVKRTGEKVFLECVQDMDHENMFWYRQDPGLGLRLIYFSYDVKMKEKGDIPEGYSVSREKKERFSLILESASTNQTSMYLCASSAGQALYEQYFGPGTRLTVT.

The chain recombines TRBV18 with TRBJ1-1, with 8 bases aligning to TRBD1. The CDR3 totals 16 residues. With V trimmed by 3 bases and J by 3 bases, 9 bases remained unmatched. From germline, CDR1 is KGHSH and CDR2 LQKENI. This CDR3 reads CASSPPGRGPHTEAFF. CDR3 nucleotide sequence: TGTGCCAGCTCACCCCCCGGCAGGGGGCCTCACACTGAAGCTTTCTTT.